The TCR beta chain described here comes from a study of blood T cell repertoires in COVID-19. In the study's own analysis: Researchers report that nucleated cell counts were estimated from reference gene primer amplification. Sequencing was performed with immunoSEQ multiplex PCR; in TCRdb, only in-frame clones are kept and a portion is missing. That table gives V, J and clone size, and the DNA gave D and trimming. The sample shows roughly 100,000 clones, 81% of them seen only once. Losses at the gene ends were 1 base for V and 3 bases for J; bases not matched to a gene: 5. Looked up from germline, CDR1 is MGHRA and CDR2 is YSYEKL. The CDR3 runs to 15 residues. This clone was seen repeatedly, ten times or more.

The sequenced sample was peripheral blood. V gene TRBV4-1 combines with J gene TRBJ2-7; 8 bases agree with TRBD1. The origin of this receptor is a woman in her seventies with acute or convalescent COVID-19. The CDR3 coding sequence is TGCGCCAGCAGCCAAGGCCCCGGACAGGGCTACGAGCAGTACTTC. It codes for CASSQGPGQGYEQYF.